A selection of T cell receptor beta chains follows, all from one sample in a study of blood T cell repertoires in COVID-19. Profiled with immunoSEQ multiplex PCR; TCRdb holds only in-frame clones, not every one. The sample consists of under 110,000 clones, over 80% of them appearing once. Sequenced: peripheral blood. The receptors here all came from a middle-aged man with acute or convalescent COVID-19. CDR3s leave out the opening cysteine and the closing phenylalanine or tryptophan. A D gene is named only where the DNA matches it firmly. The listing skips clone size in some rows; elsewhere it reads once, few, many or a size class.

D: TRBD1
size: -
V: TRBV5-5
J: TRBJ1-1
CDR3: ASSLASMPDRVDTEAF

D: TRBD1
size: -
V: TRBV2
J: TRBJ1-2
CDR3: ASSKSPGQRGSGYT

D: -
size: -
V: TRBV3-1/TRBV3-2
J: TRBJ1-2
CDR3: ASSQAPPGRGGYT

D: TRBD1
size: -
V: TRBV6-5
J: TRBJ1-4
CDR3: ASSYPRDRGEKLF

D: -
size: -
V: TRBV7-8
J: TRBJ1-5
CDR3: ASSIRSGTGVSGSNQPQH

D: -
size: -
V: TRBV5-1
J: TRBJ2-5
CDR3: ASSRTLQETQY

D: TRBD2
size: -
V: TRBV6-2/TRBV6-3
J: TRBJ2-7
CDR3: ASNPSGGTFYEQY

D: -
size: -
V: TRBV6-2/TRBV6-3
J: TRBJ1-2
CDR3: ASSSWEGPAGYT

D: -
size: -
V: TRBV5-5
J: TRBJ2-7
CDR3: ASSFLSGRTTVWEQY

D: -
size: -
V: TRBV9
J: TRBJ1-1
CDR3: ASSVVVGGEAF

D: TRBD1
size: -
V: TRBV5-1
J: TRBJ1-1
CDR3: ASSFNGQGGTEAF

D: -
size: -
V: TRBV11-3
J: TRBJ1-5
CDR3: ASNGDQVLKPQH

D: -
size: -
V: TRBV6-1
J: TRBJ2-7
CDR3: ASSEDNSYEQY

D: TRBD2
size: -
V: TRBV9
J: TRBJ2-5
CDR3: ASSVALRVGTSGGSQETQY

D: TRBD1
size: -
V: TRBV5-6
J: TRBJ1-3
CDR3: ASTETGSGGNTIY

D: TRBD1
size: once
V: TRBV18
J: TRBJ1-5
CDR3: ASSRQGSGQPQH

D: -
size: -
V: TRBV3-1/TRBV3-2
J: TRBJ1-2
CDR3: ASSQVPGRDYGYT

D: -
size: -
V: TRBV7-9
J: TRBJ1-3
CDR3: ASSGLPPSGNTIY

D: TRBD2
size: -
V: TRBV3-1/TRBV3-2
J: TRBJ2-3
CDR3: ASSQLRGGWTDTQY

D: -
size: few
V: TRBV4-3
J: TRBJ1-6
CDR3: ASSQELQGGSPLH

D: -
size: few
V: TRBV4-3
J: TRBJ1-2
CDR3: ASSQDRLQGLNYGYT

D: TRBD1
size: -
V: TRBV27
J: TRBJ2-1
CDR3: ASSLGTGNEQF

D: TRBD1
size: once
V: TRBV11-1
J: TRBJ1-2
CDR3: ASSLKDRGTGYT

D: -
size: -
V: TRBV7-9
J: TRBJ1-5
CDR3: ASSPPGDQPQH

D: -
size: -
V: TRBV5-1
J: TRBJ2-3
CDR3: ASRASTDTQY

D: TRBD2
size: -
V: TRBV7-8
J: TRBJ2-3
CDR3: ASSLGIGGAVDTQY

D: -
size: -
V: TRBV6-5
J: TRBJ1-2
CDR3: ASSLQVNYGYT

D: -
size: -
V: TRBV25-1
J: TRBJ2-3
CDR3: ASSDLGALDTQY

D: -
size: -
V: TRBV28
J: TRBJ2-2
CDR3: ASSLFSGELF

D: -
size: -
V: TRBV25-1
J: TRBJ2-7
CDR3: ASTGTYEQY

D: -
size: -
V: TRBV6-2/TRBV6-3
J: TRBJ1-6
CDR3: ASSYPRTFHSPLH

D: TRBD1
size: few
V: TRBV7-9
J: TRBJ1-1
CDR3: ASSRATGADTEAF

D: -
size: -
V: TRBV19
J: TRBJ1-1
CDR3: ASSIRGIGTEAF

D: TRBD1
size: -
V: TRBV7-2
J: TRBJ1-2
CDR3: ASSEGQYYGYT

D: TRBD2
size: once
V: TRBV3-1/TRBV3-2
J: TRBJ2-2
CDR3: ASRLAGVTGELF

D: -
size: -
V: TRBV5-1
J: TRBJ2-4
CDR3: ASTLSSTGLGNIQY

D: -
size: -
V: TRBV9
J: TRBJ2-1
CDR3: ASSVGAPSNEQF

D: -
size: -
V: TRBV11-3
J: TRBJ2-1
CDR3: ASSVDSGNEQF

D: TRBD1
size: -
V: TRBV3-1/TRBV3-2
J: TRBJ1-5
CDR3: ASSQNRGHQPQH

D: TRBD1
size: -
V: TRBV5-5
J: TRBJ1-5
CDR3: ASSPGTGGYQPQH

D: TRBD1
size: few
V: TRBV4-3
J: TRBJ2-7
CDR3: ASSHGTVEYEQY

D: -
size: -
V: TRBV11-3
J: TRBJ1-1
CDR3: ASSLRLSNTEAF

D: -
size: -
V: TRBV7-2
J: TRBJ1-3
CDR3: ASSLGQPASGNTIY

D: TRBD1
size: -
V: TRBV4-1
J: TRBJ1-5
CDR3: ASSPTDRDRQPQH

D: TRBD1
size: once
V: TRBV7-2
J: TRBJ1-5
CDR3: ASSLGQGVRGNQPQH

D: -
size: -
V: TRBV18
J: TRBJ1-1
CDR3: ASSPFQEYTEAF

D: -
size: -
V: TRBV7-9
J: TRBJ2-6
CDR3: ASSLQGNSGANVLT

D: -
size: -
V: TRBV20-1
J: TRBJ2-1
CDR3: SASALGGASSYNEQF

D: -
size: -
V: TRBV2
J: TRBJ1-1
CDR3: ALSGDTGDFNTEAF

D: -
size: -
V: TRBV27
J: TRBJ2-1
CDR3: ASRLGGNYNEQF

D: TRBD1
size: -
V: TRBV5-1
J: TRBJ2-7
CDR3: ASSTGQGLETYEQY

D: -
size: -
V: TRBV30
J: TRBJ1-5
CDR3: AWTPAGRSNQPQH

D: -
size: -
V: TRBV9
J: TRBJ2-1
CDR3: ASSVGSNQADEQF

D: TRBD1
size: -
V: TRBV7-9
J: TRBJ1-2
CDR3: ASFPDRRGGYT

D: TRBD1
size: -
V: TRBV19
J: TRBJ2-6
CDR3: ASTRDRVGANVLT

D: -
size: -
V: TRBV11-3
J: TRBJ2-6
CDR3: ASSLDLGGSSGANVLT

D: TRBD1
size: -
V: TRBV4-3
J: TRBJ1-1
CDR3: ASSQEAGTGWGRDTEAF

D: -
size: -
V: TRBV6-5
J: TRBJ1-1
CDR3: ASSFSLRNTEAF

D: -
size: -
V: TRBV19
J: TRBJ2-3
CDR3: ATRVKDTQY